This T cell receptor (beta chain) originates from a study of T cell responses to AZD1222 COVID-19 vaccine. Germline CDR1 and CDR2: MNHEY and SVGAGI. The J segment lost 4 bases and the V segment lost 6 bases, leaving 9 bases of the junction unmatched. CDR3 length: 15 residues. Profiling relied on immunoSEQ multiplex PCR, and the TCRdb table lists in-frame clones only, not all of them. The table lists approximately 180,000 clones, 90% to 95% of them singletons. The J gene is TRBJ1-2, the V gene TRBV6-5; 9 nucleotides align to TRBD1. The sequence was obtained from an adult who received the MenACWY meningococcal vaccine as a control. Sequenced here: peripheral blood, sampled 28 days after the second dose of the MenACWY control vaccine. CDR3 loop: CASRRDRANFYGYTF. CDR3 in DNA: TGTGCCAGCAGGAGGGACAGGGCGAACTTCTATGGCTACACCTTC.